These 3 T cell receptor beta chains share one sample of origin, sequenced in a study of blood T cell repertoires in COVID-19. Libraries were prepared by immunoSEQ multiplex PCR; TCRdb keeps only in-frame clonotypes and omits some of them. Here the sample spans approximately 270,000 clones, 85% to 90% being singletons. What was sequenced was PBMCs or T cells enriched from blood (not recorded which). The receptors originated from a middle-aged man who had recovered from COVID-19.

In its sample, this clone was seen once. This sequence joins TRBV12-3 or TRBV12-4 and TRBJ2-1, with 10 bases that match TRBD1. The length of the CDR3 is 11 residues. V was clipped by 5 bases and J by 14 bases; unmatched bases: 3. CDR3: CASSDGTGEFF. Written as DNA, the CDR3 is TGTGCCAGCAGTGACGGGACAGGGGAGTTCTTC.

This clone was observed once. The chain joins TRBV27 to TRBJ1-1; 8 bases map to TRBD1. Trimming at V came to 1 base and at J to 5 bases, leaving 12 bases not matched to a gene. This CDR3 is built from 17 residues. Germline CDR1 and CDR2: MNHEY and SMNVEV (reference sequence). The CDR3 protein is CASSLFPPPGGGTEAFF. The CDR3 DNA reads as TGTGCCAGCAGTTTATTCCCCCCGCCAGGGGGCGGGACTGAAGCTTTCTTT.

This clone has only one observation. The rearrangement uses TRBV6-5 and TRBJ1-3; 7 nucleotides align to TRBD1. CDR3 length: 13 amino acids. Unmatched junction bases numbered 6, after V lost 6 bases and J lost 7 bases. CDR1 and CDR2 (germline): MNHEY, SVGAGI. DNA of the CDR3: TGTGCCAGCAGAGACAGGGCGCGGAACACCATATATTTT. Its translation is CASRDRARNTIYF.